Given below is one T cell receptor (beta chain) in context. Its specificity is not known. The sample belongs to a study of shared clonotypes between healthy human individuals. Findings of the study overall: When naive CD4 clonotypes were compared across a few donors, approximately 4.9% were shared.

For each subset, genomic DNA was distributed in equal portions over several immunoSEQ plates. The table came from immunoSEQ multiplex PCR; TCRdb's copy has only in-frame clones and leaves some out. The table has roughly 2 million clones, around 96% seen once. The CDR3 covers 15 residues. The germline gives CDR1 SGHNT, CDR2 YYREEE (reference sequence). Losses at the gene ends were 0 bases for V and 3 bases for J; bases not matched to a gene: 5. CD45RO-negative, CCR7-selected cells formed the naive CD8 fraction, which excluded terminally differentiated effector memory CD45RA+ cells. Healthy and HIV-negative, the adult donors had no recent acute infections or vaccinations.

What was sequenced was naive CD8+ T cells sorted from blood. This chain uses TRBV5-4 with TRBJ1-1, with TRBD1 matching 7 bases. This receptor was identified in a man younger than 35 in good health. The CDR3 nucleotides read TGTGCCAGCAGCTTGGACAGGGGATTCTACACTGAAGCTTTCTTT. Translating it yields CASSLDRGFYTEAFF.